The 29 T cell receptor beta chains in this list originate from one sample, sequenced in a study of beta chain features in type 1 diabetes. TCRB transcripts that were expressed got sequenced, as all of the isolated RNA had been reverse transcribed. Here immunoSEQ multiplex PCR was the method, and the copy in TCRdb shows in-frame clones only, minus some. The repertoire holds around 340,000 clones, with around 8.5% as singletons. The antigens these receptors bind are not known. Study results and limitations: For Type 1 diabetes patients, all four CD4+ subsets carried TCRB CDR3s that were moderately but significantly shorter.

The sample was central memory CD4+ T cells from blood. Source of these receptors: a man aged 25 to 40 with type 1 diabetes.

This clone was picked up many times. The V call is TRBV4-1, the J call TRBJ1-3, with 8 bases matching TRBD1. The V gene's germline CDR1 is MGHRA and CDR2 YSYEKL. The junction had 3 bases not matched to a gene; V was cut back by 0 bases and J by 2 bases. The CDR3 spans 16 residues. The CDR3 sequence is CASSQDQGATGNTIYF. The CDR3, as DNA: TGCGCCAGCAGCCAAGATCAGGGGGCTACTGGAAACACCATATATTTT.

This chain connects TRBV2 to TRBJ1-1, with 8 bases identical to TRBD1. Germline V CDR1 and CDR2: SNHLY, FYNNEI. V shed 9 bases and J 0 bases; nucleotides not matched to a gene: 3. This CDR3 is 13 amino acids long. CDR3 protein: CASGDRLNTEAFF. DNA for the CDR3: TGTGCCAGTGGGGACAGGTTGAACACTGAAGCTTTCTTT.

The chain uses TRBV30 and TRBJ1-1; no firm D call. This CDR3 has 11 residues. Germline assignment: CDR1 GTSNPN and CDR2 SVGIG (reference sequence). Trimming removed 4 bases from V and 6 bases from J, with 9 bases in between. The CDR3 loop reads CAWTMFSEAFF. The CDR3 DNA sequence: TGTGCCTGGACCATGTTCTCTGAAGCTTTCTTT. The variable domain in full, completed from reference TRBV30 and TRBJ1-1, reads SQTIHQWPATLVQPVGSPLSLECTVEGTSNPNLYWYRQAAGRGLQLLFYSVGIGQISSEVPQNLSASRPQDRQFILSSKKLLLSDSGFYLCAWTMFSEAFFGQGTRLTVV.

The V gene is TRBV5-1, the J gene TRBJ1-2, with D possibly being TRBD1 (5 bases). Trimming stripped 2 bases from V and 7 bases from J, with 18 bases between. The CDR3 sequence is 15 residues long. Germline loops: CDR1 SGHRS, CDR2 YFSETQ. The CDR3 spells CASSFETGLTSGYTF. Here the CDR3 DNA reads TGCGCCAGCAGCTTCGAAACAGGATTAACCTCTGGCTACACCTTC.

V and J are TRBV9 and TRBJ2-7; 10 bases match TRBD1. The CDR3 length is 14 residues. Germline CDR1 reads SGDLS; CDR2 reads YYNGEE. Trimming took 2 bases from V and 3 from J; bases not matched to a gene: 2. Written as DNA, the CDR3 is TGTGCCAGCAGCGTCGGGACAGGGGACTACGAGCAGTACTTC. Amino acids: CASSVGTGDYEQYF.

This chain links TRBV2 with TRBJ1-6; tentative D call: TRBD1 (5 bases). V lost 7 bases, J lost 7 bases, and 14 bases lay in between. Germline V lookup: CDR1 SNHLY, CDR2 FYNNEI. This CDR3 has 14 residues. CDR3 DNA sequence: TGTGCCAGCAATCGGGACGGAGGGAATTCACCCCTCCACTTT. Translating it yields CASNRDGGNSPLHF.

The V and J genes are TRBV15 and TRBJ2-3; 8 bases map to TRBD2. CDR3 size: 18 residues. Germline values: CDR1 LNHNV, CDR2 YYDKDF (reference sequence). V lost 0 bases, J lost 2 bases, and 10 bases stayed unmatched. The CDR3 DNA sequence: TGTGCCACCAGCAGAGATAAGACTAGCGAGACCTTCACAGATACGCAGTATTTT. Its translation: CATSRDKTSETFTDTQYF.

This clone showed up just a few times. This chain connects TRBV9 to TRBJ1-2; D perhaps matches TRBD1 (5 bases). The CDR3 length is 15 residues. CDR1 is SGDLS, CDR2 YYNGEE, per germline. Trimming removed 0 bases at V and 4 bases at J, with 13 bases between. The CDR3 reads CASSVGVGRGYGYTF. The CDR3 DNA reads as TGTGCCAGCAGCGTAGGAGTCGGTAGGGGCTATGGCTACACCTTC.

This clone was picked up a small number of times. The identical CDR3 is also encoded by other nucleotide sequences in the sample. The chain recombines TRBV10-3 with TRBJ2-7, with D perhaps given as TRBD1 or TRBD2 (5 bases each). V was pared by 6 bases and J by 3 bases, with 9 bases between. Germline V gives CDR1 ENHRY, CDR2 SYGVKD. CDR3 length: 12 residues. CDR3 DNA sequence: TGTGCCATCAGGCGAGGGGACTACGAGCAGTACTTC. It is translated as CAIRRGDYEQYF.

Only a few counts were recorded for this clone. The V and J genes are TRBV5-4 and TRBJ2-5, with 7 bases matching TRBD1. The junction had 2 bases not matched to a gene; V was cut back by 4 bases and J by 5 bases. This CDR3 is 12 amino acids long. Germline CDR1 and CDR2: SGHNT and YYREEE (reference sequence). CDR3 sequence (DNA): TGTGCCAGCAGCAGGGGGCCGGAGACCCAGTACTTC. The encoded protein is CASSRGPETQYF.

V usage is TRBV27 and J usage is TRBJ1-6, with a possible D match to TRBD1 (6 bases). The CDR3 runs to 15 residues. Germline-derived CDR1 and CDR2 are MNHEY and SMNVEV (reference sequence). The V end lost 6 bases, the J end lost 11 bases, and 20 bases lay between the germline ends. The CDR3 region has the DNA TGTGCCAGCAGAACCCTATTGACAGGAGGGACACCCCTCCACTTT. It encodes CASRTLLTGGTPLHF.

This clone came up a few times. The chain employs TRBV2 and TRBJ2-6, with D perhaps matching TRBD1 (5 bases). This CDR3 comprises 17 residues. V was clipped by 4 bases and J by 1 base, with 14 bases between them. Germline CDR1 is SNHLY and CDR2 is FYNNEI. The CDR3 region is CASSVATEPSGANVLTF. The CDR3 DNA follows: TGTGCCAGCAGTGTGGCGACAGAGCCATCTGGGGCCAACGTCCTGACTTTC.

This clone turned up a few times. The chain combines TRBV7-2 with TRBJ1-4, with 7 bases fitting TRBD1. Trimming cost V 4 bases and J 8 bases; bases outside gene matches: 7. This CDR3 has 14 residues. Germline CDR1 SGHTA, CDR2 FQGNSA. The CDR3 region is CASSSRQGREKLFF. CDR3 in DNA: TGTGCCAGCAGCTCCCGACAGGGCAGGGAAAAACTGTTTTTT.

CDR3 nucleotides: TGTGCCAGCAGCTTAGGCGGGGCGGGGAGCAGCACAGATACGCAGTATTTT. Amino acids: CASSLGGAGSSTDTQYF. V gene TRBV13 combines with J gene TRBJ2-3, with a tentative D call TRBD2 (6 bases). Trimming cost V 0 bases and J 0 bases, with 13 bases left between them. This CDR3 spans 17 amino acids. The germline V gene encodes CDR1 PRHDT and CDR2 FYEKMQ (reference sequence). Together with reference TRBV13 and TRBJ2-3, the CDR3 gives the full variable domain: AAGVIQSPRHLIKEKRETATLKCYPIPRHDTVYWYQQGPGQDPQFLISFYEKMQSDKGSIPDRFSAQQFSDYHSELNMSSLELGDSALYFCASSLGGAGSSTDTQYFGPGTRLTVL.

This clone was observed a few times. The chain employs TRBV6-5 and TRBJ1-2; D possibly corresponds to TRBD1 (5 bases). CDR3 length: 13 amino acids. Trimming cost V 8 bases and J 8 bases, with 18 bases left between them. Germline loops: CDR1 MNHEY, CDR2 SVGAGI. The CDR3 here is CASCNPGGGGYTF. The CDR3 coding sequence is TGTGCCAGCTGTAACCCCGGGGGTGGCGGCTACACCTTC.

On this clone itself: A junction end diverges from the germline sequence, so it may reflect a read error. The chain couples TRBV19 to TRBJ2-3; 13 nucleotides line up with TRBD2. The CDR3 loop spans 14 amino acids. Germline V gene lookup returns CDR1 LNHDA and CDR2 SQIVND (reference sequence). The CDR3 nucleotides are TGTGCCAGTAGTCCCCGGACTAGCGGGGGCCCAGAGAATTTT. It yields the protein CASSPRTSGGPENF.

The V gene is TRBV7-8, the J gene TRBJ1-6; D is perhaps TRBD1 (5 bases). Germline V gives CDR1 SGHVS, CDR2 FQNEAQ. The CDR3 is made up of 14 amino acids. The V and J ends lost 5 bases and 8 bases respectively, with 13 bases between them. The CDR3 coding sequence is TGTGCCAGCAGCCCCAACAGGAGTGATTCACCCCTCCACTTT. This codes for CASSPNRSDSPLHF.

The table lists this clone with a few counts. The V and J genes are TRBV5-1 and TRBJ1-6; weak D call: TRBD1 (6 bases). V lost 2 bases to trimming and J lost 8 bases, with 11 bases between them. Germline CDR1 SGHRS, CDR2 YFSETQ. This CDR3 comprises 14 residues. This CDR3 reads CASSFRDTDSPLHF. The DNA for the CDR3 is TGCGCCAGCAGCTTTCGGGACACCGATTCACCCCTCCACTTT.

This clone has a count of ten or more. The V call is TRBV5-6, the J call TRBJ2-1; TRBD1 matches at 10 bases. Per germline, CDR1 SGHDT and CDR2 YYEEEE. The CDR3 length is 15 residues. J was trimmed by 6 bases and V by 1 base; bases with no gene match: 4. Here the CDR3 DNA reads TGTGCCAGCAGCTTGATCGGACAGGGGGGCAATGAGCAGTTCTTC. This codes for CASSLIGQGGNEQFF.

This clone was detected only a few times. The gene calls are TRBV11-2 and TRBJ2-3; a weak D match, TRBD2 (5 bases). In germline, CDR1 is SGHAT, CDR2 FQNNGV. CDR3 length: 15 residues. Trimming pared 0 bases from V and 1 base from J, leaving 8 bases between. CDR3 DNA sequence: TGTGCCAGCAGCTTAGATCGGGATGGCACAGATACGCAGTATTTT. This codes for CASSLDRDGTDTQYF.

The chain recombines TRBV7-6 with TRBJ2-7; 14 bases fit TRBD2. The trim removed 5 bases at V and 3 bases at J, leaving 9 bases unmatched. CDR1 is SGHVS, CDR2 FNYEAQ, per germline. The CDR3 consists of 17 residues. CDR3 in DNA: TGTGCCAGCAGCGCCACCGGACTAGCGGGGGGCCGCTACGAGCAGTACTTC. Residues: CASSATGLAGGRYEQYF.

The CDR3 DNA reads TGTGCCAGCAGTTTAGGTGGTGGGGGCTACACCTTC. Protein: CASSLGGGGYTF. The chain carries TRBV28 and TRBJ1-2, with D unclear. The CDR3 is made up of 12 amino acids. The V gene's germline CDR1 is MDHEN and CDR2 SYDVKM. The germline V and J ends were trimmed by 2 bases and 8 bases, with 9 bases remaining between them.

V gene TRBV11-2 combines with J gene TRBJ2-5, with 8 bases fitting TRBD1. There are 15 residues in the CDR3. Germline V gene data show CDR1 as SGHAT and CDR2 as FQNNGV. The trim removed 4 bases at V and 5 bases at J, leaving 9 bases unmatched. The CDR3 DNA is TGTGCCAGCAGCTACGGACAGGGTCCGTGGGAGACCCAGTACTTC. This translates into CASSYGQGPWETQYF.

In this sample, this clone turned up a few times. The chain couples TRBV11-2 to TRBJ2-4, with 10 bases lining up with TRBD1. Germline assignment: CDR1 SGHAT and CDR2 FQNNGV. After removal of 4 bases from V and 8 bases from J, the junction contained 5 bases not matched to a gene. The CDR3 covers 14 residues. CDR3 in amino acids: CASSYGTGVYIQYF. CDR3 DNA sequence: TGTGCCAGCAGCTACGGGACAGGGGTATACATTCAGTACTTC.

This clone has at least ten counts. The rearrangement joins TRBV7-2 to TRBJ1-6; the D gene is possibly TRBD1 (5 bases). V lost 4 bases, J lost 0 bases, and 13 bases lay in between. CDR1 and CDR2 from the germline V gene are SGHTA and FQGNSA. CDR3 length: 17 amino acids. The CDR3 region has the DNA TGTGCCAGCAGCTGGGACTTCCGCAGCTCCTATAATTCACCCCTCCACTTT. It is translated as CASSWDFRSSYNSPLHF. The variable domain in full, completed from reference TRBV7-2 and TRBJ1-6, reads GAGVSQSPSNKVTEKGKDVELRCDPISGHTALYWYRQSLGQGLEFLIYFQGNSAPDKSGLPSDRFSAERTGGSVSTLTIQRTQQEDSAVYLCASSWDFRSSYNSPLHFGNGTRLTVT.

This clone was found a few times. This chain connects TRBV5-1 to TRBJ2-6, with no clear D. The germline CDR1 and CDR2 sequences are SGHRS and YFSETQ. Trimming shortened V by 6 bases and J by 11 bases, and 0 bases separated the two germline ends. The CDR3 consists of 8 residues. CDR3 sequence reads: CASNVLTF. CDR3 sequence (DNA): TGCGCCAGCAACGTCCTGACTTTC.

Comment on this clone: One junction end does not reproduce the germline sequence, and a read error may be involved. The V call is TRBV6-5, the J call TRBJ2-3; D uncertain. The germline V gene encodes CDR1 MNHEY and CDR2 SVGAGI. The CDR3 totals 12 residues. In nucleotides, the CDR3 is TGTGCCATCAGTGAGTCAAGGGATACGCAGTATTTT. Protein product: CAISESRDTQYF.

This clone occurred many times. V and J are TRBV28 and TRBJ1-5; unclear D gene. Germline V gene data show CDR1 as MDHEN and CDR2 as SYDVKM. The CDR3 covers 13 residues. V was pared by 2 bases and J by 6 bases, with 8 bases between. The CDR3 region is CASSLNVGQPQHF. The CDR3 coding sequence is TGTGCCAGCAGTTTAAACGTTGGTCAGCCCCAGCATTTT.

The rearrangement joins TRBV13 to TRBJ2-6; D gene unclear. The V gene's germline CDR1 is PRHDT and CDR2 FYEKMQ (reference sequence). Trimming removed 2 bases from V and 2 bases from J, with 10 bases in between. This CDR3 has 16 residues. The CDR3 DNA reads TGTGCCAGCAGCTTAACTGGGGTCGCTGGGGCCAACGTCCTGACTTTC. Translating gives CASSLTGVAGANVLTF.